The clone carrying this T cell receptor beta chain showed up just once. The record originates from a study of blood T cell repertoires in COVID-19. As for the study in general: The samples span acute and convalescent COVID-19 from the United States, Italy and Spain. T cells, B-cell-depleted T cells, or PBMCs provided the cDNA or gDNA that served as material.

V shed 3 bases and J 4 bases; nucleotides not matched to a gene: 4. The germline V gene encodes CDR1 LGHNA and CDR2 YSLEER. The CDR3 is made up of 17 amino acids. Sequencing was performed with immunoSEQ multiplex PCR; in TCRdb, only in-frame clones are kept and a portion is missing. This sample carries 160,000 or so clones, 87% of them seen once, and the ten largest clones take 3.9%. This clonotype originated in a woman in her sixties or seventies who had recovered from COVID-19. The sample was peripheral blood. The chain has TRBV4-3 and TRBJ2-1; TRBD2 matches at 15 bases. CDR3 protein: CASSQGLAGGSYNEQFF. CDR3 DNA: TGCGCCAGCAGCCAGGGACTAGCGGGGGGCTCATACAATGAGCAGTTCTTC.